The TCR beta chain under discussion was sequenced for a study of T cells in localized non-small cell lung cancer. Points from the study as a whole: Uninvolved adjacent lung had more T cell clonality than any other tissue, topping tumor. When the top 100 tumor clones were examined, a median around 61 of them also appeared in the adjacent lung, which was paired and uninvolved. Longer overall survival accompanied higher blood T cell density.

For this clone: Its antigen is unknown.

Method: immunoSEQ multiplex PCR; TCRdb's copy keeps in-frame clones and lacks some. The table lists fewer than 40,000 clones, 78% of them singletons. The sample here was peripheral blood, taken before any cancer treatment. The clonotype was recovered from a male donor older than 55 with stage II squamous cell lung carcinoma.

CDR3 in DNA: TGTGCCACCCGAAAGTCCGGTGCCGCTACCGGGACAGGGTATGAAAAACTGTTTTTT. It encodes CATRKSGAATGTGYEKLFF. J is TRBJ1-4 and V is TRBV19, with 9 bases matching TRBD1. V lost 10 bases and J lost 6; bases outside the gene matches: 24. This CDR3 contains 19 residues. From germline, CDR1 is LNHDA and CDR2 SQIVND (reference sequence).